This T cell receptor beta chain was obtained from a study (dated by TCRdb to the early 2010s). V trim: 10 bases; J trim: 7 bases; unmatched bases: 11. Sequences LNHDA (CDR1) and SQIVND (CDR2) are obtained from the germline V gene (reference sequence). The CDR3 measures 14 amino acids from cysteine to phenylalanine. Only the CDR3 region is kept as DNA, spanning 42 bases read in frame from base 1. About this clonotype itself: No antigen is known for it. A much larger clone differs from this one at a single base, so this may be a read error.

Data came from an Illumina Genome Analyzer IIx. TCRdb itself trimmed the public reads at Q25 with fastp, ran MiXCR and retained productive beta chains. Under each unique CDR3 protein, matching rows form one entry showing the most common genes and DNA. The sample table holds over 14,000 distinct CDR3 sequences, of which approximately 34% were seen once. The ten top clones hold roughly 15% of the sample. This TCR came from a human donor. What was sequenced was blood. This chain joins TRBV19 to TRBJ2-7, with 12 middle bases fitting TRBD2. In nucleotide form, the sequence is TGTGCCACCTCAACTAGCGGGAGGAGTATTGAGCAGTACTTC. Its translation is CATSTSGRSIEQYF.